The following is a TCR beta chain sequence with its context. This CDR3 comprises 17 residues. Looked up from germline, CDR1 is SGHVS and CDR2 is FQNEAQ. The V segment lost 5 bases and the J segment 8 bases; nucleotides outside the gene matches: 12. The source of the sample is a study of blood T cell repertoires in COVID-19. At the level of the study: From the United States, Italy and Spain came samples of acute and convalescent COVID-19.

Original handling: Researchers report that nucleated cell counts were estimated from reference gene primer amplification. The protocol was immunoSEQ multiplex PCR, while the TCRdb copy is restricted to in-frame clones and leaves out a portion. That table is the source of V, J and clone size, and D and trimming were worked out from the DNA. The table lists roughly 200,000 clones, under 90% of them singletons. The rearrangement joins TRBV7-8 to TRBJ1-4, with TRBD1 identical over 12 bases. The sample consisted of peripheral blood. This clonotype originated in a person between 65 and 79 years old with COVID-19, enrolled during active disease. CDR3 nucleotide sequence: TGTGCCAGCAGCCACCCGGGACAGGGGGCGAGGCAGGAAAAACTGTTTTTT. Its translation: CASSHPGQGARQEKLFF.